This is a list of T cell receptor beta chains from one sample in a study of chemoradiotherapy in HPV16-positive cancers. The data were produced by immunoSEQ multiplex PCR, yet TCRdb's version contains in-frame clones alone and is incomplete. Among several thousand clones listed, about 80% were seen once. Here the sequenced sample was tumor tissue, taken from a patient who underwent chemoradiotherapy. These receptors all stem from a human donor with HPV-associated anogenital cancer. Each CDR3 is given with its conserved first and last residue. D genes are given only for firm matches. The size field is filled for only some rows; it gives once, few, many or a size class.

CDR3 protein,CDR3 DNA,D gene,clone size,J gene,V gene
CASSPPGTGTNTEAFF,TGTGCCAGCAGCCCTCCGGGGACGGGTACGAACACTGAAGCTTTCTTT,NA,NA,TRBJ1-1,TRBV9
CASSLRLAVMDTQYF,TGTGCCAGCTCTTTACGACTAGCGGTGATGGATACGCAGTATTTT,TRBD2,NA,TRBJ2-3,TRBV18
CASSLGDNRNTEAFF,TGCGCCAGCAGCTTGGGGGACAATCGGAACACTGAAGCTTTCTTT,NA,NA,TRBJ1-1,TRBV5-1
CASSSQVQETQYF,TGTGCCAGCAGCTCACAGGTCCAAGAGACCCAGTACTTC,NA,NA,TRBJ2-5,TRBV7-3
CASSNLRRTNYNEQFF,TGTGCCAGTAGTAATCTGAGGAGGACCAATTACAATGAGCAGTTCTTC,NA,NA,TRBJ2-1,TRBV19
CAWSTGFLDTDTQYF,TGTGCCTGGAGTACAGGGTTCTTAGACACAGATACGCAGTATTTT,NA,NA,TRBJ2-3,TRBV30
CASSLVNRRVTGELFF,TGTGCCAGCAGCTTAGTAAACAGGCGCGTCACCGGGGAGCTGTTTTTT,NA,NA,TRBJ2-2,TRBV13
CSGKRGGYNEQFF,TGCAGCGGGAAGCGGGGGGGTTACAATGAGCAGTTCTTC,TRBD2,NA,TRBJ2-1,TRBV29-1
CASSHGTYTGANVLTF,TGTGCCAGCAGTCACGGGACCTATACTGGGGCCAACGTCCTGACTTTC,NA,NA,TRBJ2-6,TRBV27
CAWSVLKTSGRRNEQFF,TGTGCCTGGAGTGTACTCAAGACTAGCGGGAGGAGGAATGAGCAGTTCTTC,TRBD2,NA,TRBJ2-1,TRBV30
CATIPRPRGETQYF,TGTGCCACCATTCCGAGACCCCGGGGGGAGACCCAGTACTTC,NA,NA,TRBJ2-5,TRBV6-1
CSVEMGPGETQYF,TGCAGCGTTGAAATGGGACCTGGAGAGACCCAGTACTTC,NA,NA,TRBJ2-5,TRBV29-1
CASSYTEENIQYF,TGTGCCAGCAGTTACACAGAGGAAAACATTCAGTACTTC,NA,NA,TRBJ2-4,TRBV6-6
CASSVVFGGPNTEAFF,TGTGCCAGCAGTGTCGTGTTCGGGGGGCCCAACACTGAAGCTTTCTTT,NA,NA,TRBJ1-1,TRBV6-1
CASSPRLVNEQFF,TGTGCCAGCAGTCCCCGCCTTGTGAATGAGCAGTTCTTC,NA,NA,TRBJ2-1,TRBV27
CASSLNNYGYTF,TGTGCCAGCAGCTTAAATAACTATGGCTACACCTTC,NA,NA,TRBJ1-2,TRBV7-2
CASSGIDTAGGPGIYF,TGTGCCAGCAGCGGGATCGACACCGCAGGGGGTCCTGGCATATATTTT,TRBD1,NA,TRBJ1-3,TRBV9
CASSDSSYNEQFF,TGTGCCAGCAGTGACTCTAGCTACAATGAGCAGTTCTTC,NA,NA,TRBJ2-1,TRBV6-4
CAWSSGSASPLHF,TGTGCCTGGAGTTCCGGCTCTGCCTCACCCCTCCACTTT,NA,NA,TRBJ1-6,TRBV30
CASSPQPRTGPFYGYTF,TGTGCCAGCAGTCCACAACCTCGGACAGGACCGTTCTATGGCTACACCTTC,TRBD1,NA,TRBJ1-2,TRBV27
CASRNTGGSGYTF,TGTGCCAGCAGAAATACAGGGGGGAGTGGCTACACCTTC,TRBD1,NA,TRBJ1-2,TRBV6-6
CASSLEGTSTPLHF,TGTGCCAGCAGCTTAGAAGGCACGTCGACACCCCTCCACTTT,NA,few,TRBJ1-6,TRBV7-6
CASSQDVPGSGGQETQYF,TGCGCCAGCAGCCAAGATGTCCCGGGGAGTGGGGGGCAAGAGACCCAGTACTTC,NA,NA,TRBJ2-5,TRBV4-1
CASSPKTGNYGYTF,TGTGCCAGCAGTCCTAAGACAGGCAACTATGGCTACACCTTC,NA,NA,TRBJ1-2,TRBV7-2
CASSQGSNQPQHF,TGTGCCAGCAGTCAGGGTAGCAATCAGCCCCAGCATTTT,NA,NA,TRBJ1-5,TRBV2
CASSLQTSGGHEQYF,TGTGCCAGCAGCTTACAGACTAGCGGGGGCCACGAGCAGTACTTC,TRBD2,few,TRBJ2-7,TRBV6-1
CASTRLAGAYNEQFF,TGTGCCAGCACCCGACTAGCGGGGGCCTACAATGAGCAGTTCTTC,TRBD2,NA,TRBJ2-1,TRBV7-8
CASSLARGVRYTF,TGTGCCAGCAGCTTAGCGAGGGGGGTTCGCTACACCTTC,NA,NA,TRBJ1-2,TRBV7-2
CASSLAPGAEQFF,TGTGCCAGCAGCTTAGCCCCCGGGGCTGAGCAGTTCTTC,NA,NA,TRBJ2-1,TRBV7-7
CSVEDPAETQYF,TGCAGCGTTGAAGATCCTGCTGAGACCCAGTACTTC,NA,NA,TRBJ2-5,TRBV29-1
CASMSRSNTGELFF,TGTGCCAGTATGAGCCGATCGAACACCGGGGAGCTGTTTTTT,NA,NA,TRBJ2-2,TRBV19
CASSPPSRGRTDTQYF,TGTGCCAGCTCACCACCGTCTCGCGGGAGGACAGATACGCAGTATTTT,TRBD2,NA,TRBJ2-3,TRBV18
CASSSTYRGSREKLFF,TGTGCCAGCAGCTCAACCTATAGAGGCTCGAGGGAAAAACTGTTTTTT,NA,few,TRBJ1-4,TRBV7-9
CASGTSGGYEQYF,TGTGCCAGTGGGACTAGCGGGGGCTACGAGCAGTACTTC,TRBD2,NA,TRBJ2-7,TRBV27
CASSILFLNEKLFF,TGTGCCAGTAGTATTCTATTCCTTAATGAAAAACTGTTTTTT,NA,NA,TRBJ1-4,TRBV19
CASSLAGDSKEETQYF,TGTGCCAGCAGCTTGGCCGGGGACAGTAAGGAAGAGACCCAGTACTTC,TRBD1,NA,TRBJ2-5,TRBV5-4
CASKVGEGAYEQYF,TGTGCCAGTAAGGTAGGGGAAGGGGCCTACGAGCAGTACTTC,NA,few,TRBJ2-7,TRBV19
CASSEGGATDTQYF,TGTGCCAGCAGTGAAGGGGGGGCCACAGATACGCAGTATTTT,NA,NA,TRBJ2-3,TRBV6-1
CASSLNGLRNTIYF,TGTGCCAGCAGCTTAAACGGGCTTAGAAACACCATATATTTT,NA,NA,TRBJ1-3,TRBV7-8
CASKADRGVRTQYF,TGCGCCAGCAAAGCGGACAGGGGGGTCCGGACCCAGTACTTC,TRBD1,NA,TRBJ2-5,TRBV5-1
CASSESAGTEQYF,TGCGCCAGCAGTGAGTCGGCAGGGACCGAGCAGTACTTC,NA,NA,TRBJ2-7,TRBV10-1
CASSQDRGPFYEQYF,TGCGCCAGCAGCCAAGACAGAGGACCTTTCTACGAGCAGTACTTC,NA,NA,TRBJ2-7,TRBV4-1